This record looks at one T cell receptor beta chain sequence and its context. Its antigen is as yet unknown. Germline V gives CDR1 SGHTA, CDR2 FQGTGA. Between the trimmed V and J ends, which lost 0 bases and 7 bases, there was a span of 10 bases. This CDR3 region has 15 residues. This specimen comes from a study of blood T cells in healthy people across ages. Overall study results and limits: With unsorted PBMCs, a conclusive comparison of naive versus antigen-experienced cells was not possible.

It was with a sample-barcoded 5' primer and a J-beta primer mix that a second PCR of about 7 to 12 cycles was run. TCRdb recomputed calls from the 5' RACE reads with MiXCR, one row per CDR3 protein. There are roughly 830,000 distinct CDR3 sequences in the sample; 60% to 80% occur only once, and roughly 25% lies in the top ten. The chain joins TRBV7-3 to TRBJ1-6; D perhaps matches TRBD1 (5 bases). The receptor's source is a man under 40 in good health. Sequencing was carried out using blood. The CDR3 coding sequence is TGTGCCAGCAGCTTAACGGGGGGAGTGAATTCACCCCTCCACTTT. Translated, it gives CASSLTGGVNSPLHF.